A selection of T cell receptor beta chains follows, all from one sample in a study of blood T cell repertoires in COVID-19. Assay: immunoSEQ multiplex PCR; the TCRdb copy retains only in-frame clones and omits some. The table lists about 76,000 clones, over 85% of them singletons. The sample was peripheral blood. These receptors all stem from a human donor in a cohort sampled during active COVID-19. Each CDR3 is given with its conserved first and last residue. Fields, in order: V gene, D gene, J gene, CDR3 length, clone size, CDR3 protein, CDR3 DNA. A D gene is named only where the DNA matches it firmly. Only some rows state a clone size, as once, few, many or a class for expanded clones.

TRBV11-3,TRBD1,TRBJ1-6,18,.,CASSLAVKGQAENSPLHF,TGTGCCAGCAGCTTAGCTGTGAAAGGACAGGCAGAAAATTCACCCCTCCACTTT
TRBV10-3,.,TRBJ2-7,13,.,CAISPLGAWEQYF,TGTGCCATCTCCCCTCTCGGAGCCTGGGAGCAGTACTTC
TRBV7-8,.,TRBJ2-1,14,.,CASSLGLAGNEQFF,TGTGCCAGCAGCTTAGGTCTAGCTGGCAATGAGCAGTTCTTC
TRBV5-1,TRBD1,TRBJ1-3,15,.,CASSLGGGTGNTIYF,TGCGCCAGCAGCCTCGGAGGGGGCACTGGAAACACCATATATTTT
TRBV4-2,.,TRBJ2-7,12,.,CASSQDRYEQYF,TGTGCCAGCAGCCAAGATCGCTACGAGCAGTACTTC
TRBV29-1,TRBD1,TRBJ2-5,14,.,CSVDKGQGRETQYF,TGCAGCGTTGATAAGGGACAGGGAAGAGAGACCCAGTACTTC
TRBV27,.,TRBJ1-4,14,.,CASSFRGLGEKLFF,TGTGCCAGCAGTTTTCGGGGGTTGGGGGAAAAACTGTTTTTT
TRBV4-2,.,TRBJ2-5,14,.,CASSQAKLQETQYF,TGTGCCAGCAGCCAAGCTAAGCTACAAGAGACCCAGTACTTC
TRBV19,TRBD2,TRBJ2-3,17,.,CASSVIGLADSTDTQYF,TGTGCCAGTAGTGTAATAGGACTAGCGGATAGCACAGATACGCAGTATTTT
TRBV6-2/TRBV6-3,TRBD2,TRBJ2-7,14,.,CASSWGGRGGEQYF,TGTGCCAGCAGTTGGGGGGGACGTGGAGGCGAGCAGTACTTC
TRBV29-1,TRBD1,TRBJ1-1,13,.,CSVARDRDAEAFF,TGCAGCGTTGCCCGGGACAGGGACGCTGAAGCTTTCTTT
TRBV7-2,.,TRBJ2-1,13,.,CASSLIRQGEQFF,TGTGCCAGCAGCTTAATTCGGCAGGGGGAGCAGTTCTTC
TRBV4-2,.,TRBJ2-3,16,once,CASSQATRRFADTQYF,TGTGCCAGCAGCCAAGCGACTAGGAGGTTTGCAGATACGCAGTATTTT
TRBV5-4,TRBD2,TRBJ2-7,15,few,CASSLGASGIYEQYF,TGTGCCAGCAGCTTGGGAGCTAGCGGGATCTACGAGCAGTACTTC
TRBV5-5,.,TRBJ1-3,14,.,CASSPDGQKNTIYF,TGTGCCAGCAGCCCAGACGGACAGAAAAACACCATATATTTT
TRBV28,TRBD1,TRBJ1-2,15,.,CASRPGQTPFYGYTF,TGTGCCAGCAGGCCGGGACAGACTCCTTTTTATGGCTACACCTTC
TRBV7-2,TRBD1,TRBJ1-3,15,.,CASSLSTGTGNTIYF,TGTGCCAGCAGCTTATCGACAGGGACTGGAAACACCATATATTTT
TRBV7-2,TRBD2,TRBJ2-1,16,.,CASSVSSGTIYNEQFF,TGTGCCAGCAGCGTATCTAGCGGGACCATCTACAATGAGCAGTTCTTC
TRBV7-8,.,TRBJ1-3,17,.,CASSLGGGIPSGNTIYF,TGTGCCAGCAGCTTAGGGGGAGGCATACCCTCTGGAAACACCATATATTTT
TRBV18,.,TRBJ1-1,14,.,CASSPRAGNTEAFF,TGTGCCAGCTCACCACGGGCCGGGAACACTGAAGCTTTCTTT
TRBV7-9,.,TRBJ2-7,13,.,CASSLGLVGEQYF,TGTGCCAGCAGCTTAGGACTAGTCGGCGAGCAGTACTTC
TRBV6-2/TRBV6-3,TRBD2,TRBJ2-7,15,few,CASSYFFLAGDEQYF,TGTGCCAGCAGTTACTTCTTCCTAGCGGGAGACGAGCAGTACTTC
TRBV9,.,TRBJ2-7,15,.,CASSVGAASSYEQYF,TGTGCCAGCAGCGTAGGGGCAGCAAGCTCCTACGAGCAGTACTTC
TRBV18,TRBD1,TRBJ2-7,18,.,CASSPPNTGTGGTYEQYF,TGTGCCAGCTCACCTCCGAACACCGGGACAGGGGGGACCTACGAGCAGTACTTC
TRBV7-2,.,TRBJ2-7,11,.,CASSFNDEQYF,TGTGCCAGCAGCTTTAATGACGAGCAGTACTTC
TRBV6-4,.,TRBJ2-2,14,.,CASTPSPGTGELFF,TGTGCCAGCACCCCATCCCCAGGGACCGGGGAGCTGTTTTTT
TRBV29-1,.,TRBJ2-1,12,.,CSVIQRSDEQFF,TGCAGCGTCATACAACGTTCCGATGAGCAGTTCTTC
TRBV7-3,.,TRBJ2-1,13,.,CASSLDSYNEQFF,TGTGCCAGCAGCTTGGACAGCTACAATGAGCAGTTCTTC
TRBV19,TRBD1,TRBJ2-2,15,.,CASSTQVTGVGELFF,TGTGCCAGTAGTACGCAAGTGACAGGGGTCGGGGAGCTGTTTTTT
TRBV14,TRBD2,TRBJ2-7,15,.,CASSSSGTRRYEQYF,TGTGCCAGCAGCTCGTCCGGGACTAGAAGGTACGAGCAGTACTTC
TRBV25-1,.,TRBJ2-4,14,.,CASSLEGPVNIQYF,TGTGCCAGCAGTCTGGAGGGGCCGGTAAACATTCAGTACTTC
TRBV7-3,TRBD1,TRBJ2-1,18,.,CASSNRFWTGDTYNEQFF,TGTGCCAGCAGCAACCGTTTCTGGACAGGGGATACCTACAATGAGCAGTTCTTC
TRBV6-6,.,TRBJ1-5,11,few,CASSPGQPQHF,TGTGCCAGCAGTCCCGGTCAGCCCCAGCATTTT
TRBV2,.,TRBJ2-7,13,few,CAWGPGNPYEQYF,TGTGCCTGGGGGCCAGGTAATCCCTACGAGCAGTACTTC
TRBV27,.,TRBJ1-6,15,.,CASSLEGLGDSPLHF,TGTGCCAGCAGTTTAGAAGGGCTAGGGGATTCACCCCTCCACTTT
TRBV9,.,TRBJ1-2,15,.,CASSGAGAGASGYTF,TGTGCCAGCAGCGGAGCTGGGGCAGGGGCGTCGGGCTACACCTTC
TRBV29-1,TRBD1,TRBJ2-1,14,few,CSVLRDRALGEQFF,TGCAGCGTTCTCCGGGACAGGGCACTAGGGGAGCAGTTCTTC
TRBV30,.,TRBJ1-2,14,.,CAWSRGGGAYGYTF,TGTGCCTGGAGCCGCGGGGGGGGCGCCTATGGCTACACCTTC
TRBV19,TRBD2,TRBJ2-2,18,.,CASSARLLSGRSPGELFF,TGTGCCAGTAGCGCCCGACTACTTAGCGGGAGGTCTCCCGGGGAGCTGTTTTTT
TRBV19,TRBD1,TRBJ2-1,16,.,CASSIRRDRGYNEQFF,TGTGCCAGTAGTATACGTCGGGACAGGGGTTACAATGAGCAGTTCTTC
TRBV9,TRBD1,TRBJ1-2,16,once,CASSVGTGAPHYGYTF,TGTGCCAGCAGCGTAGGGACAGGGGCACCCCACTATGGCTACACCTTC
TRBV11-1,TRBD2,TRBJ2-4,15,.,CASSLRTSGKNIQYF,TGTGCCAGCAGCTTAAGGACTAGCGGAAAAAACATTCAGTACTTC
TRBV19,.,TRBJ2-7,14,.,CASSPGDTTYEQYF,TGTGCCAGTAGTCCCGGGGACACAACCTACGAGCAGTACTTC
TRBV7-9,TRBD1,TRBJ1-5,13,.,CASSAGQGGPQHF,TGTGCCAGCAGCGCGGGACAGGGAGGGCCCCAGCATTTT
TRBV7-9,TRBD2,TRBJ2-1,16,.,CASSKPGLVSYNEQFF,TGTGCCAGCAGCAAACCGGGACTAGTCTCCTACAATGAGCAGTTCTTC
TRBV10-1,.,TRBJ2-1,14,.,CAGLRDTDYNEQFF,TGCGCCGGACTTAGGGACACCGACTACAATGAGCAGTTCTTC
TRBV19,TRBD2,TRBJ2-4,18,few,CASSRLLAGGPAKNIQYF,TGTGCCAGTAGTAGATTACTAGCGGGAGGGCCAGCCAAAAACATTCAGTACTTC
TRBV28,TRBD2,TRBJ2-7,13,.,CASSSGRGYEQYF,TGTGCCAGCAGCAGCGGGAGAGGCTACGAGCAGTACTTC
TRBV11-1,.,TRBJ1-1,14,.,CASSPDRSNTEAFF,TGTGCCAGCAGCCCGGACAGATCGAACACTGAAGCTTTCTTT
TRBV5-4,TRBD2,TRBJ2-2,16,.,CASSSGLAGDTGELFF,TGTGCCAGCAGCTCGGGACTAGCGGGAGATACCGGGGAGCTGTTTTTT
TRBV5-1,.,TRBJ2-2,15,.,CASSLARANTGELFF,TGCGCCAGCAGCTTGGCCCGGGCGAACACCGGGGAGCTGTTTTTT
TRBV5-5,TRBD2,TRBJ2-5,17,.,CASSLSGTSGRFETQYF,TGTGCCAGCAGCTTGTCCGGGACTAGCGGGAGATTTGAGACCCAGTACTTC
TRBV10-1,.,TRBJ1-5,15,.,CASSRTRGGHEPQHF,TGCGCCAGCAGTAGAACCCGGGGGGGGCATGAGCCCCAGCATTTT
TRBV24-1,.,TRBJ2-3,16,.,CATSDPTGRVADTQYF,TGTGCCACCAGTGATCCGACAGGTAGGGTCGCAGATACGCAGTATTTT
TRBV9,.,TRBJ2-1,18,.,CASSVGSRGLAVYNEQFF,TGTGCCAGCAGCGTAGGTAGTCGAGGGCTAGCCGTTTACAATGAGCAGTTCTTC
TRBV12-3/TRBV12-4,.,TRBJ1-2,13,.,CASSFDSNYGYTF,TGTGCCAGCAGTTTCGACAGCAACTATGGCTACACCTTC
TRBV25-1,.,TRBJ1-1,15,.,CASSEGGPGGPEAFF,TGTGCCAGCAGTGAGGGGGGGCCGGGAGGCCCTGAAGCTTTCTTT
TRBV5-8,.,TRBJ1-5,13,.,CASSLYPGQPQHF,TGTGCCAGCAGCTTGTACCCCGGTCAGCCCCAGCATTTT
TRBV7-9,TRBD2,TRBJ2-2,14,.,CASSLAGATGELFF,TGTGCCAGCAGTCTAGCGGGAGCAACCGGGGAGCTGTTTTTT